Presented here are 10 T cell receptor beta chains from one specimen sequenced in a study of shared clonotypes between healthy human individuals. Terminally differentiated effector memory CD45RA+ cells were excluded from the naive CD8 cells, which were CD45RO-negative and positively selected for CCR7. This table comes from immunoSEQ multiplex PCR, and its TCRdb copy is limited to in-frame clones, with some not included. The sample contains hundreds of thousands of clones, roughly nine tenths of which appear only once. The material sequenced was naive CD8+ T cells sorted from blood. These receptors came from a man younger than 40 in good health.

The gene calls are TRBV27 and TRBJ2-7, with a weak D call TRBD1 (5 bases). Deletions cut 4 bases from V and 0 bases from J, with 16 bases between. CDR1 MNHEY and CDR2 SMNVEV come from the germline V gene (reference sequence). This CDR3 spans 16 amino acids. The CDR3 DNA reads as TGTGCCAGCAGTTCGATGAAAGACAGCTTCTCCTACGAGCAGTACTTC. Translation: CASSSMKDSFSYEQYF.

The V call is TRBV27, the J call TRBJ2-7, with TRBD2 matching over 7 bases. Germline loops: CDR1 MNHEY, CDR2 SMNVEV (reference sequence). This CDR3 region has 15 residues. V was clipped by 2 bases and J by 6 bases; unmatched bases: 10. The CDR3 DNA is TGTGCCAGCAGTTTAATTGGGGGGGAGGGCCGCGAGCAGTACTTC. Its translation: CASSLIGGEGREQYF.

The DNA of the CDR3 is TGTGCCAGCAGCGAGGGGACAGGGGGCGACTATTTTTCCTACGAGCAGTACTTC. It specifies CASSEGTGGDYFSYEQYF. The rearrangement uses TRBV9 and TRBJ2-7; 12 nucleotides line up with TRBD1. V lost 3 bases to trimming and J lost 1 base; unmatched junction nucleotides: 11. Looked up from germline, CDR1 is SGDLS and CDR2 is YYNGEE. The CDR3 is 18 amino acids.

The CDR3 DNA sequence: TGTGCCAGCAGTGGAGGGGTCAGGGACCCCCTCGAGCAGTACTTC. The encoded protein is CASSGGVRDPLEQYF. This chain uses TRBV2 with TRBJ2-7; the D call may be TRBD1 or TRBD2 (5 bases each). Germline loops: CDR1 SNHLY, CDR2 FYNNEI. The V end was cut by 4 bases, the J end by 6 bases, with 19 bases between. This CDR3 is 15 amino acids long.

As to this clone: The sample carries other DNA sequences with the same CDR3. The chain joins TRBV9 to TRBJ2-3, with D hard to call. Trimming left V 0 bases short and J 1 base short, with 3 bases between. CDR1 is SGDLS, CDR2 YYNGEE, per germline. CDR3 length equals 13 residues. The chain's CDR3 is CASSVVGTDTQYF. CDR3 coding DNA: TGTGCCAGCAGCGTAGTAGGCACAGATACGCAGTATTTT.

This rearrangement joins TRBV7-6 to TRBJ2-2; no clear D. There are 15 residues in the CDR3. The germline V and J ends were trimmed by 5 bases and 2 bases, with 12 bases remaining between them. Germline assignment: CDR1 SGHVS and CDR2 FNYEAQ. CDR3 region: CASSQSPYNTGELFF. As DNA, the CDR3 is TGTGCCAGCAGCCAAAGTCCTTACAACACCGGGGAGCTGTTTTTT.

A remark on this clone: Other DNA sequences in the same sample also yield this CDR3. V and J are TRBV4-1 and TRBJ2-7; D unresolved. From germline, CDR1 is MGHRA and CDR2 YSYEKL. Trimming took 4 bases from V and 4 from J, leaving 8 bases between them. The CDR3 has 12 amino acids. CDR3 in DNA: TGCGCCAGCAGCCTAGACGGTTACGAGCAGTACTTC. It codes for CASSLDGYEQYF.

This rearrangement joins TRBV5-6 to TRBJ2-7, with no clear D. Trimming stripped 4 bases from V and 0 bases from J, with 2 bases between. This CDR3 spans 11 amino acids. CDR1 is SGHDT, CDR2 YYEEEE, per germline. CDR3 bases: TGTGCCAGCAGCGACTCCTACGAGCAGTACTTC. It yields the protein CASSDSYEQYF.

This clone appeared a single time. J is TRBJ2-3 and V is TRBV11-2; D is possibly TRBD2 (6 bases). The germline V gene encodes CDR1 SGHAT and CDR2 FQNNGV. V lost 1 base and J lost 2, with 13 bases in between. CDR3 length: 16 amino acids. The CDR3, as DNA: TGTGCCAGCAGCTTAGCCTCGGGAGCGACCACAGATACGCAGTATTTT. It encodes CASSLASGATTDTQYF.

V and J are TRBV27 and TRBJ2-7; 8 positions agree with TRBD1. CDR3 size: 14 residues. Germline-derived CDR1 and CDR2 are MNHEY and SMNVEV (reference sequence). J was trimmed by 4 bases and V by 3 bases; bases with no gene match: 5. CDR3 DNA: TGTGCCAGCAGTTTGACAGGGGTCAATTACGAGCAGTACTTC. This sequence encodes CASSLTGVNYEQYF.